Each of the 19 T cell receptor beta chains below was sequenced from the same sample in a study of regulatory T cells in long-lasting Graves disease (dated by TCRdb to the early 2020s). Reading the label with the study, this specimen's time point is: newly diagnosed GD, antithyroid drugs for less than 3 months. For both TCR sequencing and RNA sequencing, RNA was extracted from PBMCs in TRIzol. The library came from multiplex PCR. Sequencing took place on an Illumina HiSeq 4000. To build TCR beta libraries, CDR3 regions were amplified by Arm-PCR using iRepertoire HTBI primers. TCRdb reanalyzed the raw reads on its own, using fastp at Q25 for trimming and MiXCR for clone calling, and kept in-frame beta chains. Each CDR3 protein appears once, grouped with its most common genes and DNA. For this sample the table gives around 500,000 distinct CDR3 sequences, of which around 12% were detected only once. The top ten clones comprise roughly 8.9% of the sample.

These records were also assigned to another study, of T cells in Graves' hyperthyroidism and ophthalmopathy.

Sequencing used peripheral blood mononuclear cells (PBMCs), obtained at new diagnosis, from a patient treated with antithyroid drugs. The receptors come from a woman aged 30 to 39 with Graves disease. Donor details come from another sample of the same person, matched by shared clones.

This clonotype showed up many times. J is TRBJ1-5 and V is TRBV28; D perhaps matches TRBD1 (6 bases). The CDR3 consists of 13 residues. V was trimmed by 11 bases and J by 7 bases, leaving 18 bases between them. Germline values: CDR1 MDHEN, CDR2 SYDVKM. The CDR3 DNA reads TGTGCCGGCAAAAGAGGGGGAGACCAGCCCCAGCATTTT. Protein sequence: CAGKRGGDQPQHF.

The J gene is TRBJ2-1, the V gene TRBV19; possibly TRBD1 or TRBD2 for D (5 bases each). The V end was cut by 1 base, the J end by 4 bases, with 11 bases between. Germline CDR1 LNHDA, CDR2 SQIVND (reference sequence). The CDR3 totals 15 residues. The CDR3 nucleotides are TGTGCCAGTAGTATAGTAGAGGGGCCTTACAATGAGCAGTTCTTC. Encoded protein: CASSIVEGPYNEQFF.

The sample holds many counts of this clonotype. V usage is TRBV20-1 and J usage is TRBJ1-1; no definite D call. This CDR3 contains 13 residues. Germline lookup yields CDR1 DFQATT and CDR2 SNEGSKA (reference sequence). Trimming left V 2 bases short and J 4 bases short, with 11 bases between. CDR3: CSARSGRGTEAFF. The CDR3 DNA reads TGCAGTGCTAGATCCGGGCGGGGCACTGAAGCTTTCTTT.

The rearrangement joins TRBV12-3 or TRBV12-4 to TRBJ2-2; TRBD2 agrees at 10 bases. The CDR3 loop spans 14 amino acids. With 3 bases clipped from V and 5 bases from J, the junction kept 0 bases outside the gene matches. CDR3 in amino acids: CASSLGLATGELFF. DNA of the CDR3: TGTGCCAGCAGTTTGGGACTAGCGACCGGGGAGCTGTTTTTT.

This clonotype was recorded at least ten times. The chain's CDR3 is CASSGSLNEQYF. The CDR3, as DNA: TGTGCCAGTAGCGGGAGCTTGAACGAGCAGTACTTC. The V and J genes are TRBV19 and TRBJ2-7; D perhaps matches TRBD2 (6 bases). The CDR3 sequence is 12 residues long. Germline V gene sequence: CDR1 LNHDA, CDR2 SQIVND (reference sequence). Trimming took 6 bases from V and 5 from J, leaving 11 bases between them. Combining the CDR3 with reference TRBV19 and TRBJ2-7 gives the whole variable domain DGGITQSPKYLFRKEGQNVTLSCEQNLNHDAMYWYRQDPGQGLRLIYYSQIVNDFQKGDIAEGYSVSREKKESFPLTVTSAQKNPTAFYLCASSGSLNEQYFGPGTRLTVT.

This clonotype was counted only a few times. This chain links TRBV6-1 with TRBJ2-5, with D possibly being TRBD1 or TRBD2 (6 bases each). The V gene's germline CDR1 is MNHNS and CDR2 SASEGT. V was clipped by 5 bases and J by 1 base, with 17 bases between them. CDR3 size: 16 residues. The CDR3 reads CASSTRDTRSQETQYF. DNA for the CDR3: TGTGCCAGCAGTACGCGGGACACGCGGTCCCAAGAGACCCAGTACTTC.

This clonotype was recorded at least ten times. The rearrangement joins TRBV7-2 to TRBJ2-1, with 9 bases fitting TRBD2. The trim removed 6 bases at V and 5 bases at J, leaving 8 bases unmatched. Germline-derived CDR1 and CDR2 are SGHTA and FQGNSA. CDR3 length equals 15 residues. The CDR3, as DNA: TGTGCCAGCAGGGGAGTGACTAGCGGAAACAATGAGCAGTTCTTC. The encoded protein is CASRGVTSGNNEQFF. The full variable domain, its missing parts supplied by reference TRBV7-2 and TRBJ2-1, is GAGVSQSPSNKVTEKGKDVELRCDPISGHTALYWYRQSLGQGLEFLIYFQGNSAPDKSGLPSDRFSAERTGGSVSTLTIQRTQQEDSAVYLCASRGVTSGNNEQFFGPGTRLTVL.

The table lists this clonotype with a few counts. The V call is TRBV20-1, the J call TRBJ2-3; 9 bases are shared with TRBD2. The CDR3 length is 16 residues. Per germline, CDR1 DFQATT and CDR2 SNEGSKA (reference sequence). V shed 0 bases, J shed 0 bases, and the junction held 4 bases outside the gene matches. The CDR3 DNA reads TGCAGTGCTAGAGATTCGACTAGCGGAAGCACAGATACGCAGTATTTT. It specifies CSARDSTSGSTDTQYF.

This clonotype was found many times. The chain combines TRBV11-1 with TRBJ2-5, with 10 bases matching TRBD1. The V and J ends lost 5 bases and 2 bases, in that order; junction bases with no gene match: 5. The CDR3 is 15 residues long. Germline V gene data show CDR1 as SGHAT and CDR2 as FQDESV (reference sequence). The CDR3 here is CASSIRDRGQETQYF. The CDR3 coding sequence is TGTGCCAGCAGCATTAGGGACAGGGGTCAAGAGACCCAGTACTTC.

This clonotype came up many times. The chain employs TRBV4-3 and TRBJ2-5, with D perhaps matching TRBD1 (5 bases). The CDR3 loop spans 15 amino acids. The V gene's germline CDR1 is LGHNA and CDR2 YSLEER. Trimming shortened V by 4 bases and J by 1 base, and 13 bases separated the two germline ends. In DNA, the CDR3 is TGCGCCAGCAGCCGAAACACAGGCCGCCAAGAGACCCAGTACTTC. Protein product: CASSRNTGRQETQYF.

This clonotype was recorded at least ten times. This chain uses TRBV19 with TRBJ2-4, with D perhaps matching TRBD1 or TRBD2 (5 bases each). The CDR3 runs to 15 residues. V shed 1 base and J shed 8 bases, with 15 bases lying between them. Germline V CDR1 and CDR2: LNHDA, SQIVND (reference sequence). CDR3 nucleotides: TGTGCCAGTAGTATAGCTGGGGCACTAGGATACATTCAGTACTTC. Protein product: CASSIAGALGYIQYF.

This clonotype was counted a few times. The chain uses TRBV5-6 and TRBJ1-6; D gene ambiguous. Germline V lookup: CDR1 SGHDT, CDR2 YYEEEE. There are 14 residues in the CDR3. V gave up 6 bases and J gave up 7 bases, with 14 bases separating them. CDR3 DNA sequence: TGTGCCAGCACGAGGACCGCCGCAAATTCACCCCTCCACTTT. It specifies CASTRTAANSPLHF. Based on the CDR3 plus reference TRBV5-6 and TRBJ1-6, the full variable domain is DAGVTQSPTHLIKTRGQQVTLRCSPKSGHDTVSWYQQALGQGPQFIFQYYEEEERQRGNFPDRFSGHQFPNYSSELNVNALLLGDSALYLCASTRTAANSPLHFGNGTRLTVT.

The gene calls are TRBV7-9 and TRBJ1-6; a weak D match, TRBD1 (6 bases). V was pared by 5 bases and J by 7 bases, with 24 bases between. CDR3 length: 18 residues. Germline V gene data show CDR1 as SEHNR and CDR2 as FQNEAQ (reference sequence). CDR3 amino acids: CASSPRGREEGVNSPLHF. DNA for the CDR3: TGTGCCAGCAGCCCCCGGGGCAGGGAAGAGGGGGTGAATTCACCCCTCCACTTT.

This clonotype was counted many times. V is TRBV6-1 and J is TRBJ2-7; TRBD1 aligns across 8 bases. CDR1 and CDR2 from the germline V gene are MNHNS and SASEGT. V shed 10 bases, J shed 6 bases, and the junction held 11 bases outside the gene matches. This CDR3 has 13 amino acids. This CDR3 reads CATARTGYSEQYF. The CDR3 DNA is TGTGCCACGGCCCGGACAGGGTATAGCGAGCAGTACTTC.

Ten or more counts support this clonotype. The chain combines TRBV2 with TRBJ2-7; TRBD2 aligns across 10 bases. The CDR3 extends over 14 amino acids. Per germline, CDR1 SNHLY and CDR2 FYNNEI. V shed 6 bases and J 8 bases; nucleotides not matched to a gene: 10. CDR3 nucleotides: TGTGCCAGCAGGGACTACGGGACTAGCGTTAAGCAGTACTTC. Its protein is CASRDYGTSVKQYF.

This clonotype was detected many times. The genes are TRBV11-2 and TRBJ2-4; 7 bases line up with TRBD1. CDR1 SGHAT and CDR2 FQNNGV come from the germline V gene. This CDR3 has 14 amino acids. V trimming: 6 bases; J trimming: 6 bases; junction bases outside the gene matches: 8. CDR3 sequence: CASRPPGQPNIQYF. CDR3 nucleotides: TGTGCCAGCAGACCTCCGGGACAGCCAAACATTCAGTACTTC. The whole variable domain, filled in from reference TRBV11-2 and TRBJ2-4, reads EAGVAQSPRYKIIEKRQSVAFWCNPISGHATLYWYQQILGQGPKLLIQFQNNGVVDDSQLPKDRFSAERLKGVDSTLKIQPAKLEDSAVYLCASRPPGQPNIQYFGAGTRLSVL.

This clonotype was detected many times. V is TRBV2 and J is TRBJ2-7, with 7 bases matching TRBD2. Per the germline V gene, CDR1 is SNHLY and CDR2 is FYNNEI. V lost 2 bases and J lost 0; bases outside the gene matches: 10. The CDR3 has 17 residues. CDR3: CASSESLGGSLSYEQYF. DNA for the CDR3: TGTGCCAGCAGTGAATCCCTTGGCGGGAGCCTCTCCTACGAGCAGTACTTC.

This clonotype was observed at least ten times. The genes are TRBV2 and TRBJ2-7; the match to TRBD1 covers 7 bases. The trim removed 4 bases at V and 2 bases at J, leaving 5 bases unmatched. The CDR3 has 14 residues. Germline lookup yields CDR1 SNHLY and CDR2 FYNNEI. The chain's CDR3 is CASSGQGWTYEQYF. In DNA, the CDR3 is TGTGCCAGCAGTGGACAGGGATGGACCTACGAGCAGTACTTC.

The chain carries TRBV18 and TRBJ2-1; 7 bases agree with TRBD1. Germline V lookup: CDR1 KGHSH, CDR2 LQKENI. J was trimmed by 0 bases and V by 0 bases; bases with no gene match: 17. The length of the CDR3 is 21 residues. The CDR3 DNA reads as TGTGCCAGCTCACCACCGGGACAGAGACACGGGTCCCCGAGCTCCTACAATGAGCAGTTCTTC. It encodes CASSPPGQRHGSPSSYNEQFF.